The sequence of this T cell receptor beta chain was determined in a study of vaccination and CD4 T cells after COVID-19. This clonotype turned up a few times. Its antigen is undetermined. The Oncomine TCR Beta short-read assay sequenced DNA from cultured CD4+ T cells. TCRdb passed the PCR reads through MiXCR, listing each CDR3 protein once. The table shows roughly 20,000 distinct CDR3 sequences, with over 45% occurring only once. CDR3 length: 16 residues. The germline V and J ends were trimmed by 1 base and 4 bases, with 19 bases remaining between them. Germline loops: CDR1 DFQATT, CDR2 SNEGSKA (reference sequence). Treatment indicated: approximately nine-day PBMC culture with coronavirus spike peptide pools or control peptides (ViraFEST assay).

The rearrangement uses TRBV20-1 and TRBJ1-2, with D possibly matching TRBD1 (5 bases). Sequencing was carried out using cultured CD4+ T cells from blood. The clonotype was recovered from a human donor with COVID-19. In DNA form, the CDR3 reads TGCAGTGCTAGAGTAAGACCCCTGCTGGGGGGCTATGGCTACACCTTC. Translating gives CSARVRPLLGGYGYTF.